Listed below are T cell receptor beta chains from one sample, sequenced in a study of T cell repertoires in cytomegalovirus infection. In TCRdb, the reads were re-called with MiXCR into one record per CDR3 protein. The repertoire has 300,000 to 450,000 distinct CDR3 sequences, 15% to 20% of them found once; the top ten carry less than 9.5%. The sample taken for sequencing was PBMCs. The receptors were gathered from a human donor in good health (CMV status not recorded). Some clones in this sample may be carry-over from other donors' samples. The CDR3 runs from the conserved cysteine through the conserved F or W. Each record gives: J gene, D gene, clone size, V gene, CDR3 DNA, CDR3 protein. A D gene is named only where the DNA matches it firmly. The size of a clone is reported for some rows only, either as once, few or many, or as a class for expanded clones.

TRBJ1-2	TRBD1	NA	TRBV4-1	TGCGCCAGCAGCCAGATTGGAATAGTTGGGGACAGGAGCTTCACAGGCTATGGCTACACCTTC	CASSQIGIVGDRSFTGYGYTF
TRBJ2-1	TRBD2	NA	TRBV7-6	TGTGCCAGCAGCTTAGGGACTAGCGGGAGCGATGAGCAGTTCTTC	CASSLGTSGSDEQFF
TRBJ2-5	NA	NA	TRBV10-3	TGTGCCATCAGTGACAGGGACGAGACCCAGTACTTC	CAISDRDETQYF
TRBJ2-7	NA	once	TRBV2	TGTGCCAGCACGGAATGGGCCTCCTACGAGCAGTACTTC	CASTEWASYEQYF
TRBJ1-2	NA	NA	TRBV5-4	TGTGCCAGCAGCTTACTATACAGCGATGGCTACACCTTC	CASSLLYSDGYTF
TRBJ2-7	TRBD2	NA	TRBV7-9	TGTGCCAGCAGCCTAGGACTGGGGAGGGAGAACTACGAGCAGTACTTC	CASSLGLGRENYEQYF
TRBJ2-3	TRBD2	few	TRBV20-1	TGCAGTGCTCTCAGCGGGATGGGCACAGATACGCAGTATTTT	CSALSGMGTDTQYF
TRBJ2-4	NA	NA	TRBV27	TGTGCCAGCAGTTTCGATGCAGGCGCCGGACAAAACATTCAGTACTTC	CASSFDAGAGQNIQYF
TRBJ2-3	NA	many	TRBV11-2	TGTGCCAGCAGTCAACACACAGATACGCAGTATTTT	CASSQHTDTQYF
TRBJ2-5	NA	few	TRBV29-1	TGCAGCGTTTATAAGGGTTCCGGGACCCAGTACTTC	CSVYKGSGTQYF
TRBJ2-7	TRBD1	many	TRBV15	TGTGCCACCAGCAGGACAGGGAGTTACGAGCAGTACTTC	CATSRTGSYEQYF
TRBJ1-1	TRBD1	many	TRBV7-2	TGTGCCAGCAGCCCCCAGACAGGGGGAGGGGGTGAAGCTTTCTTT	CASSPQTGGGGEAFF
TRBJ2-2	TRBD1	few	TRBV6-5	TGTGCCAGCAGTTACACCACAGGGGTCGGGGAGCTGTTTTTT	CASSYTTGVGELFF
TRBJ2-6	NA	NA	TRBV28	TGTGCCAGCAGCCTGGGGTTCTCCTACTCTGGGGCCAACGTCCTGACTTTC	CASSLGFSYSGANVLTF
TRBJ2-1	TRBD2	few	TRBV3-1	TGTGCCAGCAGCCCCGGGACTAGCGGGAGGGCCCTCTACAATGAGCAGTTCTTC	CASSPGTSGRALYNEQFF
TRBJ1-3	NA	many	TRBV7-6	TGTGCCAGCAGCTTAGGGCAGGCAGGCCCTGGAAACACCATATATTTT	CASSLGQAGPGNTIYF
TRBJ1-1	NA	once	TRBV5-5	TGTGCCAGCAGCTTGAAACCGGAAAGTGCCGTTCTGGGAGCTTTCTTT	CASSLKPESAVLGAFF
TRBJ1-5	NA	few	TRBV28	TGTGCCAGCAGTTTATGGGGGGTCGAGACACCAAATCAGCCCCAGCATTTT	CASSLWGVETPNQPQHF
TRBJ2-1	NA	NA	TRBV20-1	TGCAGTGCTAGGACTCCAGCGTCCTACAATGAGCAGTTCTTC	CSARTPASYNEQFF
TRBJ1-5	NA	few	TRBV7-9	TGTGCCAGCAGCCCAAGGGGAAATAGCAATCAGCCCCAGCATTTT	CASSPRGNSNQPQHF
TRBJ1-4	NA	few	TRBV7-2	TGTGCCAGCAGCTCATTCCCCAATGAAAAACTGTTTTTT	CASSSFPNEKLFF
TRBJ2-5	NA	few	TRBV11-2	TGTGCCAGCAGCTTAATGGATAAAGAGACCCAGTACTTC	CASSLMDKETQYF
TRBJ1-6	NA	NA	TRBV14	TGTGCCAGCAGCCCCATCCCGTGGGCCGAAAATAATTCACCCCTCCACTTT	CASSPIPWAENNSPLHF
TRBJ2-2	NA	NA	TRBV24-1	TGTGCCACCAGTGATCATAAGAGGAACACCGGGGAGCTGTTTTTT	CATSDHKRNTGELFF